The sequence of this T cell receptor (beta chain) was determined in a study of radiation and T cells in renal cell carcinoma (dated by TCRdb to 2018 to 2021). In the study overall: TCR beta sequencing covered 50 or so samples in total, comprising 25 or so tumors and around 27 peripheral blood samples. Across all 53 samples, 4,000,000 or so unique CDR3 nucleotide sequences encoding roughly 2,800,000 unique CDR3 amino acid sequences were identified. What the authors observed across the whole study: Higher TCR clonality was observed in irradiated tumors than in controls, with an average of approximately 50% of the repertoire accounted for by the top 100 clonotypes, compared with roughly 40% in nephrectomy-only tumors. Because the trial had a single-armed design, the trial could not examine how radiation dose or scheduling affected the TCR repertoire. Irradiated tumors contained more dominant CDR3 motifs, and these motifs occupied a larger share of the repertoire than in control tumors. Because only small tumor regions of approximately 0.91 g were available, the study did not capture intratumoral heterogeneity.

According to the study, the label for this sample's time point signals: tumor resected at nephrectomy. The treatment or condition label on this specimen signifies: treatment-naive control, cytoreductive nephrectomy. The control tumors were taken from treatment-naive renal cell carcinoma patients who had cytoreductive nephrectomy with no earlier radiation. Every patient had renal cell carcinoma of clear cell pathology. Control tumors used for TCR sequencing were obtained from several females and about a dozen males (median age roughly 50 years, range about 40 to 85) and were resected from about 2010 to 2015. The tumors were dissociated mechanically, digested with collagenase/hyaluronidase at 37 degrees C, processed in gentleMACS C tubes, and kept in liquid nitrogen. Genomic DNA for TCR sequencing was prepared using the QIAamp DNA Blood Mini Kit (Qiagen). The analyses included just those samples that passed every quality control check.

About this clone: This clone's antigen is unknown. Base qualities are not recorded, but no much larger clone differs from it by a single base.

Following the manufacturer's recommendations, the immunoSEQ kit was used to generate TCR beta libraries from genomic DNA. To prepare the libraries, a first multiplex PCR with proprietary primers was run, followed by a second PCR that added unique barcodes, and a bead cleanup was done after each round. Each sample batch included a kit-provided positive control reaction and a negative control reaction. The final libraries were assessed on an Agilent 4200 TapeStation D1000 ScreenTape, pooled by volume, and quantified by qPCR. Sequencing was performed on an Illumina NextSeq500 with a MidOutput 150-cycle cartridge, and 156 Read1 and 15 Index1 cycles were run with kit custom primers. The pooled library was loaded at approximately 0.92 pM, and about 20% PhiX control was spiked in. In the paper's pipeline: Vendor-processed data were analyzed in R, with a clonotype defined as all T cells sharing the same CDR3 nucleotide sequence. In the clone abundance analyses, frequencies in each sample were normalized to that sample's 10,000 most abundant clones. Before analysis, public T cell clones were removed, and these numbered fewer than six per sample on average. Dominant motif analysis used ImmunoMap with the PAM10 matrix, gap penalty 30 and homology threshold 0.3; motifs with cumulative frequency at least 0.01 counted as dominant. Drawn from immuneACCESS, this table holds only the in-frame rearrangements with V and J called that TCRdb kept. Clones are partly lost; checked studies trace under half to an unresolved V gene and leave the rest unexplained. V and J calls and clone size are given by that table; D and trimming were obtained from the DNA. Present in this sample are 15,000 to 20,000 clones, approximately 59% of which were seen just once. The top ten constitute roughly a third of the sample.

Trimming leaves V shorter by 3 bases and J shorter by 0 bases, with the junction holding 6 bases beyond the gene matches. Per the germline V gene, SGDLS is the CDR1 and YYNGEE is the CDR2. Measured from the cysteine to the phenylalanine, the CDR3 is 18 residues long. CDR3 DNA only is kept here, 54 bases in frame from base 1. The chain joins TRBV9 to TRBJ2-1; TRBD2 matches 13 bases in the middle. This clonotype originated in a man aged 45 to 65 with renal cell carcinoma. Source: tumor tissue, taken from a patient whose treatment was nephrectomy without radiotherapy. Read as DNA, the sequence is TGTGCCAGCAGCGAAGGACTAGCGGGGGACAGCTCCTACAATGAGCAGTTCTTC. Its coded protein is CASSEGLAGDSSYNEQFF.